This T cell receptor (beta chain) was obtained from a study of cytomegalovirus exposure and HLA in healthy donors. About the research overall: According to later analysis, the same platform produced the approximately 120 validation and about 700 first-cohort repertoires.

As regards this clone: No antigen is known for it.

Trimming pared 6 bases from V and 11 bases from J, leaving 13 bases between. The germline CDR1 and CDR2 sequences are SNHLY and FYNNEI. This CDR3 spans 11 amino acids. This table comes from immunoSEQ multiplex PCR, and its TCRdb copy is limited to in-frame clones, with some not included. This sample has approximately 82,000 clones, with roughly 96% found just once. Study-wide findings and caveats: Reportedly, diagnosis of cytomegalovirus status by the classifier showed high specificity and sensitivity. Cytomegalovirus association was listed for 164 TCR beta chains. In vitro confirmation showed a few CMV-associated chains to be CMV antigen specific.

Sequenced sample: PBMCs. The V and J genes are TRBV2 and TRBJ1-1; no clear D. The clonotype was recovered from a woman between 18 and 30 years old in good health and CMV-seronegative. The CDR3 DNA follows: TGTGCCAGCAGATTCCAGGTGTTCGCTTTCTTT. It codes for CASRFQVFAFF. Full variable domain (outside the CDR3, taken from reference TRBV2 and TRBJ1-1): EPEVTQTPSHQVTQMGQEVILRCVPISNHLYFYWYRQILGQKVEFLVSFYNNEISEKSEIFDDQFSVERPDGSNFTLKIRSTKLEDSAMYFCASRFQVFAFFGQGTRLTVV.